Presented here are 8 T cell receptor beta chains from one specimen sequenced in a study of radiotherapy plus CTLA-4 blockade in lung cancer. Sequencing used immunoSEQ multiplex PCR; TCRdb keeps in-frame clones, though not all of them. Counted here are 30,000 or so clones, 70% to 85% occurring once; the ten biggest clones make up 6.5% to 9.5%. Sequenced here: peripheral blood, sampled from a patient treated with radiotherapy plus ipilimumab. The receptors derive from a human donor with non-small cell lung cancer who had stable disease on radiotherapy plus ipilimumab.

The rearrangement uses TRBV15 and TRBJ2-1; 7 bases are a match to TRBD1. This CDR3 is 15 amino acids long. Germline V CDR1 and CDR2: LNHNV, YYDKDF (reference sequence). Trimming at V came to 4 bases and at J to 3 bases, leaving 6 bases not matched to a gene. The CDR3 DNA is TGTGCCACCAGCACCAACAGGGGCTTCTACAATGAGCAGTTCTTC. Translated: CATSTNRGFYNEQFF.

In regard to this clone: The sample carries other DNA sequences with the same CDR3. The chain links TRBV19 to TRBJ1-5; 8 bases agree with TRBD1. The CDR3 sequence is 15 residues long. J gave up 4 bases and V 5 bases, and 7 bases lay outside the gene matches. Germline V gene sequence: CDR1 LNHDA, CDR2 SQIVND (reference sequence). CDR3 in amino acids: CASSPTGDKNQPQHF. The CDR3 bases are TGTGCCAGTAGTCCGACAGGGGATAAAAATCAGCCCCAGCATTTT.

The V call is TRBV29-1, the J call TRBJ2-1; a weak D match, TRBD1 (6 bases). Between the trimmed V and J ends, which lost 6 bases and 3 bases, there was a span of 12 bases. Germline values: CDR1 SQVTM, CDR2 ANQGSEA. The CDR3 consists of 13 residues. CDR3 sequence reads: CSVEQGLYNEQFF. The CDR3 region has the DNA TGCAGCGTAGAACAGGGCCTCTACAATGAGCAGTTCTTC.

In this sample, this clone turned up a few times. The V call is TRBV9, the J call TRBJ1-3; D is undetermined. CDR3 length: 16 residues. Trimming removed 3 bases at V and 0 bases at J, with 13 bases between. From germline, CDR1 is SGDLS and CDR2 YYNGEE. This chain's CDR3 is CASSGGSGNSGNTIYF. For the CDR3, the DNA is TGTGCCAGCAGCGGCGGTTCAGGCAACTCTGGAAACACCATATATTTT.

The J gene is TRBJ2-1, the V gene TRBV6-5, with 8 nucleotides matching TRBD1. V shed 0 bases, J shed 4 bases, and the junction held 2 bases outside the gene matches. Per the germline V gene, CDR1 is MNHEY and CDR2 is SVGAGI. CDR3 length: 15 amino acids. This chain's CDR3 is CASSYSGTGYNEQFF. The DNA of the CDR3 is TGTGCCAGCAGTTACTCCGGGACAGGATACAATGAGCAGTTCTTC.

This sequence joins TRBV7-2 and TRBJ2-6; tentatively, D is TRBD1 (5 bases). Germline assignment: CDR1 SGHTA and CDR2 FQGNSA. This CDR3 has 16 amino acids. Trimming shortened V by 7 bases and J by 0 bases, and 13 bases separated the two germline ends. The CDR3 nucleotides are TGTGCCAGCACCCTAAGACAGCACTCTGGGGCCAACGTCCTGACTTTC. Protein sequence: CASTLRQHSGANVLTF. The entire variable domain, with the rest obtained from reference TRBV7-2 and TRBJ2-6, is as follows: GAGVSQSPSNKVTEKGKDVELRCDPISGHTALYWYRQSLGQGLEFLIYFQGNSAPDKSGLPSDRFSAERTGGSVSTLTIQRTQQEDSAVYLCASTLRQHSGANVLTFGAGSRLTVL.

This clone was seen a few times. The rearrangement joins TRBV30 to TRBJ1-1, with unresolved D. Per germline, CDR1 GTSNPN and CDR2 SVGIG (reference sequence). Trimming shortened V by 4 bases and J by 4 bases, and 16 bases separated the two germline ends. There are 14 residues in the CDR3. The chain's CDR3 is CAWKKTRLGTEAFF. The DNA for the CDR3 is TGTGCCTGGAAGAAGACCCGATTGGGCACTGAAGCTTTCTTT.

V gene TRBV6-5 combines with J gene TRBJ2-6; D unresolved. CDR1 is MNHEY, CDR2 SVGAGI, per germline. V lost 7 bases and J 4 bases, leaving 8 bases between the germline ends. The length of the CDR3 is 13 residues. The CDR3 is CASTQPGANVLTF. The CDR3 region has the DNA TGTGCCAGCACCCAACCCGGGGCCAACGTCCTGACTTTC.